These 30 T cell receptor beta chains were sequenced from one sample in a study of shared clonotypes between healthy human individuals. TCRdb's copy holds only in-frame clones and misses some; the assay was immunoSEQ multiplex PCR. Here the sample spans around 2,000,000 clones, approximately 95% being singletons. The sample taken for sequencing was naive CD4+ T cells sorted from blood. Subset here: CD45RA+ positively selected. The receptors derive from a man aged 18 to 30 in good health.

The chain has TRBV18 and TRBJ1-5, with a weak D call TRBD1 (6 bases). The V end was cut by 2 bases, the J end by 5 bases, with 10 bases between. CDR1 is KGHSH and CDR2 is LQKENI in the germline V gene. The CDR3 is 14 residues long. CDR3 DNA: TGTGCCAGCTCACCATCCGGGGGCTATCAGCCCCAGCATTTT. Encoded protein: CASSPSGGYQPQHF.

The chain has TRBV28 and TRBJ1-1, with D unclear. This CDR3 spans 10 amino acids. Germline CDR1 is MDHEN and CDR2 is SYDVKM. V gave up 10 bases and J gave up 5 bases, with 8 bases separating them. The CDR3 bases are TGTGCCACGTTGAGGACTGAAGCTTTCTTT. It encodes CATLRTEAFF.

The rearrangement uses TRBV7-9 and TRBJ1-6; a possible D gene is TRBD1 (5 bases). V lost 6 bases and J lost 9, with 15 bases in between. Germline assignment: CDR1 SEHNR and CDR2 FQNEAQ (reference sequence). The CDR3 spans 14 residues. CDR3 in amino acids: CASRGGVESSPLHF. As DNA, the CDR3 is TGTGCCAGCAGGGGAGGGGTGGAAAGTTCACCCCTCCACTTT.

The CDR3 DNA reads TGTGCCAGCAGTTTAACCGGGACAGCAAACTATGGCTACACCTTC. This encodes CASSLTGTANYGYTF. The chain combines TRBV28 with TRBJ1-2; 7 bases map to TRBD1. CDR1 and CDR2 (germline): MDHEN, SYDVKM. After removal of 2 bases from V and 2 bases from J, the junction contained 5 bases not matched to a gene. The CDR3 is made up of 15 amino acids.

This chain uses TRBV15 with TRBJ1-4; 9 bases line up with TRBD1. In germline, CDR1 is LNHNV, CDR2 YYDKDF (reference sequence). V shed 0 bases and J 0 bases; nucleotides not matched to a gene: 8. This CDR3 is 19 amino acids long. CDR3 nucleotides: TGTGCCACCAGCAGAGATTGGGACAGGGTCGCCGCAACTAATGAAAAACTGTTTTTT. This sequence encodes CATSRDWDRVAATNEKLFF.

V is TRBV5-1 and J is TRBJ2-1; 10 bases are shared with TRBD2. CDR1 and CDR2 (germline): SGHRS, YFSETQ. V lost 4 bases, J lost 2 bases, and 3 bases stayed unmatched. This CDR3 comprises 15 residues. CDR3 nucleotide sequence: TGCGCCAGCAGCGTAGCGGGGGGTACCTACAATGAGCAGTTCTTC. Protein sequence: CASSVAGGTYNEQFF.

For this clone: A much larger clone lies one base from this, so it may be a read error. Other nucleotide sequences from this sample produce the same CDR3. V and J are TRBV5-4 and TRBJ2-7; 7 bases line up with TRBD1. The germline V gene encodes CDR1 SGHNT and CDR2 YYREEE (reference sequence). The CDR3 runs to 12 residues. V lost 4 bases and J lost 3; bases outside the gene matches: 1. The CDR3 DNA reads as TGTGCCAGCAGCGGGGACAGCTACGAGCAGTACTTC. Translation gives CASSGDSYEQYF.

V and J are TRBV13 and TRBJ2-7, with D tentatively TRBD1 or TRBD2 (6 bases each). V was shortened by 5 bases and J by 7 bases, with 21 bases between the two germline ends. Looked up from germline, CDR1 is PRHDT and CDR2 is FYEKMQ (reference sequence). This CDR3 has 15 residues. The chain's CDR3 is CASSLLRQAAGEQYF. The DNA of the CDR3 is TGTGCCAGCAGCCTACTTCGACAGGCGGCGGGAGAGCAGTACTTC.

The chain joins TRBV5-1 to TRBJ1-3; D not certain. The CDR3 runs to 16 residues. Germline V gene data show CDR1 as SGHRS and CDR2 as YFSETQ. V was shortened by 0 bases and J by 2 bases, with 12 bases between the two germline ends. The CDR3 nucleotides read TGCGCCAGCAGCTTGGAGCCCCCAGGTACTGGAAACACCATATATTTT. As protein: CASSLEPPGTGNTIYF.

The V call is TRBV5-6, the J call TRBJ2-1; 7 bases map to TRBD2. The CDR3 runs 16 residues. The germline gives CDR1 SGHDT, CDR2 YYEEEE. With V trimmed by 0 bases and J by 6 bases, 9 bases remained unmatched. The CDR3 DNA reads as TGTGCCAGCAGCTTGGCCGGACTAGTGAATGGCAATGAGCAGTTCTTC. Its protein is CASSLAGLVNGNEQFF.

The chain is built from TRBV2 and TRBJ2-5, with 10 nucleotides matching TRBD2. This CDR3 is built from 13 residues. V shed 11 bases, J shed 3 bases, and the junction held 6 bases outside the gene matches. Germline CDR1 SNHLY, CDR2 FYNNEI. This chain's CDR3 is CAYASGSKETQYF. CDR3 DNA sequence: TGTGCCTACGCTAGCGGGAGTAAAGAGACCCAGTACTTC.

This clone was seen a single time. The chain uses TRBV27 and TRBJ1-2, with 7 bases fitting TRBD1. Trimming at V came to 4 bases and at J to 0 bases, leaving 5 bases not matched to a gene. The CDR3 contains 15 residues. Germline-derived CDR1 and CDR2 are MNHEY and SMNVEV (reference sequence). CDR3 in amino acids: CASSSTGLSNYGYTF. CDR3 bases: TGTGCCAGCAGTTCGACAGGGCTTTCTAACTATGGCTACACCTTC.

The chain recombines TRBV13 with TRBJ2-1, with 9 bases lining up with TRBD1. Germline V gene data show CDR1 as PRHDT and CDR2 as FYEKMQ (reference sequence). The CDR3 totals 16 residues. V was pared by 3 bases and J by 5 bases, with 8 bases of the junction left unmatched. CDR3 DNA: TGTGCCAGCAGCTTTTTAACACAGGGGGCGAACAATGAGCAGTTCTTC. Its translation is CASSFLTQGANNEQFF.

V usage is TRBV9 and J usage is TRBJ2-7, with D possibly matching TRBD2 (5 bases). V dropped 4 bases and J dropped 4 bases, with 18 bases sitting between them. CDR1 is SGDLS, CDR2 YYNGEE, per germline. The CDR3 sequence is 15 residues long. Written as DNA, the CDR3 is TGTGCCAGCAGCCCCGACCTAGGGCTAGCTTACGAGCAGTACTTC. It specifies CASSPDLGLAYEQYF.

This clone was seen a handful of times. The chain uses TRBV18 and TRBJ1-4, with TRBD1 as a possible D gene (6 bases). With 5 bases removed from V and 0 bases from J, the gap between germline ends came to 10 bases. This CDR3 is built from 15 residues. Germline V lookup: CDR1 KGHSH, CDR2 LQKENI. CDR3 residues: CASSVNRATNEKLFF. The DNA of the CDR3 is TGTGCCAGCTCAGTCAACAGGGCAACTAATGAAAAACTGTTTTTT. The entire variable domain, with the rest obtained from reference TRBV18 and TRBJ1-4, is as follows: NAGVMQNPRHLVRRRGQEARLRCSPMKGHSHVYWYRQLPEEGLKFMVYLQKENIIDESGMPKERFSAEFPKEGPSILRIQQVVRGDSAAYFCASSVNRATNEKLFFGSGTQLSVL.

The gene calls are TRBV6-1 and TRBJ2-7; 8 bases are a match to TRBD1. Losses at the gene ends were 5 bases for V and 7 bases for J; bases not matched to a gene: 13. Germline V lookup: CDR1 MNHNS, CDR2 SASEGT. The length of the CDR3 is 15 residues. The CDR3 DNA sequence: TGTGCCAGCAGTCCCTGGGCAGGGGGCCTGGGTGAGCAGTACTTC. Translating gives CASSPWAGGLGEQYF.

The chain joins TRBV6-1 to TRBJ2-7, with 8 bases that match TRBD1. The germline CDR1 and CDR2 sequences are MNHNS and SASEGT. The CDR3 is 15 amino acids. V was pared by 6 bases and J by 1 base, with 8 bases of the junction left unmatched. CDR3 coding DNA: TGTGCCAGCAGCACGTACCGGGACAGGTCCTACGAGCAGTACTTC. Translation gives CASSTYRDRSYEQYF.

This chain links TRBV5-1 with TRBJ2-5; 7 bases are a match to TRBD1. The CDR3 loop spans 15 amino acids. Trimming cost V 4 bases and J 4 bases; bases outside gene matches: 10. Looked up from germline, CDR1 is SGHRS and CDR2 is YFSETQ. CDR3 coding DNA: TGCGCCAGCAGCGCCGGGACAGAAGGGGGAGAGACCCAGTACTTC. It specifies CASSAGTEGGETQYF.

The J gene is TRBJ1-2, the V gene TRBV28; the D gene is possibly TRBD1 (6 bases). The V gene lost 5 bases and the J gene lost 5 bases, with 18 bases spanning the gap. Germline CDR1 is MDHEN and CDR2 is SYDVKM. There are 15 residues in the CDR3. DNA of the CDR3: TGTGCCAGCAGTGCCACTACGCCAGGGGAGTATGGCTACACCTTC. Protein: CASSATTPGEYGYTF.

As to this clone: This sample also contains other DNA sequences that code for the same CDR3. This chain joins TRBV5-4 and TRBJ1-2; TRBD1 agrees at 7 bases. Trimming cost V 2 bases and J 0 bases; bases outside gene matches: 1. Germline loops: CDR1 SGHNT, CDR2 YYREEE (reference sequence). CDR3 length: 14 amino acids. The DNA of the CDR3 is TGTGCCAGCAGCTTAGGACAGGCTAACTATGGCTACACCTTC. It specifies CASSLGQANYGYTF.

Remarks on this clone: This may arise from a read error, as a much more abundant clone is one base away. The same CDR3 is also encoded by other DNA sequences in this sample. This chain uses TRBV11-2 with TRBJ1-5; D ambiguous. Germline V lookup: CDR1 SGHAT, CDR2 FQNNGV. Between the trimmed V and J ends, which lost 3 bases and 1 base, there was a span of 4 bases. The CDR3 has 13 residues. The CDR3 DNA is TGTGCCAGCAGCTTTGGGAGCAATCAGCCCCAGCATTTT. It codes for CASSFGSNQPQHF.

The rearrangement links TRBV14 to TRBJ1-4; D is unclear. The CDR3 has 14 amino acids. V lost 3 bases to trimming and J lost 0 bases, with 5 bases between them. Germline loops: CDR1 SGHDN, CDR2 FVKESK. This CDR3 reads CASSQRATNEKLFF. The CDR3 DNA reads as TGTGCCAGCAGCCAGAGAGCAACTAATGAAAAACTGTTTTTT. Full variable domain (rest looked up from reference TRBV14 and TRBJ1-4): EAGVTQFPSHSVIEKGQTVTLRCDPISGHDNLYWYRRVMGKEIKFLLHFVKESKQDESGMPNNRFLAERTGGTYSTLKVQPAELEDSGVYFCASSQRATNEKLFFGSGTQLSVL.

A few counts support this clone. The rearrangement links TRBV7-8 to TRBJ1-6; 8 positions match TRBD1. Looked up from germline, CDR1 is SGHVS and CDR2 is FQNEAQ. The junction had 6 bases not matched to a gene; V was cut back by 4 bases and J by 10 bases. There are 14 residues in the CDR3. CDR3 sequence: CASSSDRVVSPLHF. The CDR3 coding sequence is TGTGCCAGCAGCTCGGACAGGGTAGTCTCACCCCTCCACTTT.

The chain uses TRBV6-1 and TRBJ1-2; 8 nucleotides match TRBD1. V gave up 7 bases and J gave up 4 bases; unmatched junction bases: 11. CDR1 and CDR2 from the germline V gene are MNHNS and SASEGT. The CDR3 length is 15 residues. The CDR3 reads CASTPAGTGIYGYTF. CDR3 sequence (DNA): TGTGCCAGCACTCCCGCCGGGACAGGAATCTATGGCTACACCTTC.

The chain couples TRBV27 to TRBJ2-7; weak D call: TRBD1 (5 bases). The germline gives CDR1 MNHEY, CDR2 SMNVEV (reference sequence). Trimming removed 2 bases from V and 3 bases from J, with 11 bases in between. There are 14 residues in the CDR3. The CDR3 here is CASSLAQGDYEQYF. The CDR3 DNA reads as TGTGCCAGCAGTTTAGCGCAGGGTGACTACGAGCAGTACTTC.

The rearrangement uses TRBV19 and TRBJ1-6; D call uncertain. The CDR3 has 18 amino acids. Trimming pared 5 bases from V and 3 bases from J, leaving 20 bases between. Germline CDR1 is LNHDA and CDR2 is SQIVND (reference sequence). In DNA form, the CDR3 reads TGTGCCAGTAGTTCATCGGGCCCCAACGACGTCTATAATTCACCCCTCCACTTT. Its translation: CASSSSGPNDVYNSPLHF.

V and J are TRBV11-2 and TRBJ2-2; unclear D gene. Germline V gives CDR1 SGHAT, CDR2 FQNNGV. V dropped 6 bases and J dropped 1 base, with 3 bases sitting between them. This CDR3 contains 12 residues. DNA for the CDR3: TGTGCCAGCAGTGAGAACACCGGGGAGCTGTTTTTT. Its protein is CASSENTGELFF.

This rearrangement joins TRBV7-9 to TRBJ1-6; no firm D call. This CDR3 has 17 residues. V dropped 2 bases and J dropped 7 bases, with 18 bases sitting between them. Germline CDR1 SEHNR, CDR2 FQNEAQ (reference sequence). The CDR3 spells CASSLSLSRGGNSPLHF. The CDR3 bases are TGTGCCAGCAGCTTATCCCTTAGCCGCGGAGGGAATTCACCCCTCCACTTT.

The chain has TRBV7-2 and TRBJ1-1; D uncertain. The CDR3 contains 14 residues. Trimming stripped 7 bases from V and 1 base from J, with 13 bases between. Germline V gene data show CDR1 as SGHTA and CDR2 as FQGNSA. The CDR3 nucleotides read TGTGCCAGCACCTTGGGGATAACGAACACTGAAGCTTTCTTT. It codes for CASTLGITNTEAFF.

The chain recombines TRBV19 with TRBJ1-1; 8 nucleotides align to TRBD1. Germline V gene lookup returns CDR1 LNHDA and CDR2 SQIVND (reference sequence). This CDR3 contains 11 residues. V lost 4 bases, J lost 13 bases, and 5 bases stayed unmatched. The CDR3: CASSTGQADFF. The CDR3 DNA follows: TGTGCCAGTAGTACGGGACAGGCGGATTTCTTT.